The source of this TCR beta chain is a study of OX40 agonist ivuxolimab in advanced cancers. The CDR3 loop spans 15 amino acids. Germline V CDR1 and CDR2: SGHRS, YFSETQ. Between the trimmed V and J ends, which lost 4 bases and 5 bases, there was a span of 18 bases. Clones were read by immunoSEQ multiplex PCR, and TCRdb kept only the in-frame ones, dropping some. The sample has around 40,000 clones, roughly 86% seen once. The gene calls are TRBV5-1 and TRBJ2-5; TRBD1 might be the D (6 bases). The source of this sequence is an adult with an advanced solid tumor such as melanoma, head and neck, liver or kidney cancer. The sample consisted of CD4+ or CD8+ T cells sorted from blood, taken in a trial of the OX40 agonist ivuxolimab. The CDR3 spells CASSPGQTMGETQYF. The DNA of the CDR3 is TGCGCCAGCAGCCCCGGACAGACCATGGGGGAGACCCAGTACTTC. The whole variable domain, filled in from reference TRBV5-1 and TRBJ2-5, reads KAGVTQTPRYLIKTRGQQVTLSCSPISGHRSVSWYQQTPGQGLQFLFEYFSETQRNKGNFPGRFSGRQFSNSRSEMNVSTLELGDSALYLCASSPGQTMGETQYFGPGTRLLVL.